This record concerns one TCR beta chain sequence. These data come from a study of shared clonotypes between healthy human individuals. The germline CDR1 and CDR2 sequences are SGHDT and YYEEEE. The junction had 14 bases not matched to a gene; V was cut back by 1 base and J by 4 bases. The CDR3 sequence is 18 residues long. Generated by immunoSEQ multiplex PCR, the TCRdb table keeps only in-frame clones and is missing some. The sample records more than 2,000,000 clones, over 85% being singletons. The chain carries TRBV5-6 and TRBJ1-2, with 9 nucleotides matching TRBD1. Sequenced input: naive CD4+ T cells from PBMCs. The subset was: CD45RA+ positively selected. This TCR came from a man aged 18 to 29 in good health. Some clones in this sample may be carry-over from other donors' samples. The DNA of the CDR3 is TGTGCCAGCAGCTTGTGGTCTCCGGGACAGGGAGGCTTCTATGGCTACACCTTC. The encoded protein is CASSLWSPGQGGFYGYTF. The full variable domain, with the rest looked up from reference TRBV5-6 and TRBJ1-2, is DAGVTQSPTHLIKTRGQQVTLRCSPKSGHDTVSWYQQALGQGPQFIFQYYEEEERQRGNFPDRFSGHQFPNYSSELNVNALLLGDSALYLCASSLWSPGQGGFYGYTFGSGTRLTVV.